Sequencing of this T cell receptor beta chain was carried out in a study of blood T cells in healthy people across ages. This clonotype was observed a handful of times. The authors ran a second PCR of roughly 6 to 12 cycles using a sample-barcoded 5' primer and a J-beta primer mix. MiXCR was run by TCRdb on the 5' RACE reads, yielding one entry per CDR3 protein. The sample consists of about 1.4 million distinct CDR3 sequences, 55% to 75% of them appearing once. The authors extracted at least 5 micrograms of total RNA per sample. CDR3 size: 16 residues. Trimming pared 2 bases from V and 1 base from J, leaving 14 bases between. From germline, CDR1 is SGHAT and CDR2 FQDESV (reference sequence).

This clonotype was obtained from a man younger than 35 in good health. The gene calls are TRBV11-1 and TRBJ2-5, with D hard to call. Sequencing was carried out using blood. CDR3 DNA: TGTGCCAGCAGCTTAAGTATCGCACAAAGCCAAGAGACCCAGTACTTC. It specifies CASSLSIAQSQETQYF. Looking up the rest from reference TRBV11-1 and TRBJ2-5 gives the full variable domain: EAEVAQSPRYKITEKSQAVAFWCDPISGHATLYWYRQILGQGPELLVQFQDESVVDDSQLPKDRFSAERLKGVDSTLKIQPAELGDSAMYLCASSLSIAQSQETQYFGPGTRLLVL.